A selection of T cell receptor beta chains follows, all from one sample in a study of blood T cell repertoires in COVID-19. Method: immunoSEQ multiplex PCR; TCRdb's copy keeps in-frame clones and lacks some. The table has some 100,000 clones, roughly 80% seen once. Sequencing used peripheral blood. The receptors stem from a woman aged 65 to 85 with active or convalescent COVID-19. Both conserved end residues are trimmed from each CDR3.

cdr3_length j_call v_call cdr3_aa
15 TRBJ2-1 TRBV6-2/TRBV6-3 ASSYSPPGGIYNEQF
15 TRBJ2-1 TRBV13 ASSLSPGGARYNEQF
11 TRBJ1-1 TRBV10-1 ASSESVVAEAF
11 TRBJ1-2 TRBV5-1 ASSLGGDYGYT
11 TRBJ2-3 TRBV7-2 ASSLGVADTQY
10 TRBJ2-7 TRBV6-6 ASSTNYYEQY
12 TRBJ2-5 TRBV4-1 ASSQTGLQETQY
13 TRBJ1-1 TRBV6-5 ASSYSVHLNTEAF
12 TRBJ2-2 TRBV4-1 ASSPFWASGELF
13 TRBJ2-1 TRBV7-9 ASTTSGGGYNEQF
13 TRBJ2-7 TRBV6-5 ASSTGTGTFYEQY
15 TRBJ2-1 TRBV13 ASSPPRTSGGWNEQF
12 TRBJ2-5 TRBV7-7 ASSLVGGSETQY
11 TRBJ1-5 TRBV5-1 ASSLDLNQPQH
13 TRBJ2-2 TRBV6-5 ASSNRGPNTGELF
10 TRBJ2-1 TRBV6-5 ASTQRGGEQF
12 TRBJ2-7 TRBV3-1/TRBV3-2 ASSQDRLAGVSY
13 TRBJ1-1 TRBV24-1 ATSDSGGGNTEAF
13 TRBJ2-7 TRBV28 ASPPSGLSSYEQY
17 TRBJ2-1 TRBV5-1 ASKFRPGLAAPAYNEQF
10 TRBJ2-1 TRBV29-1 SVQRGVNEQF
12 TRBJ2-1 TRBV5-1 ASKKGPTSDEQF
14 TRBJ2-1 TRBV18 ASSPPGGRSYNEQF
11 TRBJ2-1 TRBV7-2 ASSSTGGLVEF
14 TRBJ1-4 TRBV28 ASRRAGLSTNEKLF
12 TRBJ1-1 TRBV5-1 ASNLGQPNTEAF
14 TRBJ2-1 TRBV5-1 ASSLDSPSKYNEQF
13 TRBJ2-6 TRBV6-5 AGQTGGAGANVLT
13 TRBJ1-6 TRBV2 ASTEGQFAESPLH
13 TRBJ2-5 TRBV5-1 ASSYHGQEQETQY
12 TRBJ2-2 TRBV29-1 SAGWTRGGGELF
12 TRBJ1-2 TRBV7-9 ASSLSDRRYGYT
9 TRBJ1-1 TRBV19 ARTGNTEAF
13 TRBJ1-1 TRBV19 ASIREGRELAEAF
10 TRBJ2-3 TRBV5-5 ASSPPPGTQY
14 TRBJ2-5 TRBV29-1 SVVTDRDRGPKTQY
15 TRBJ2-3 TRBV9 ASSRLAGRPPTDTQY
12 TRBJ1-2 TRBV7-8 ASSLNRDRAGYT
13 TRBJ2-1 TRBV5-4 ASSPGTSGGVEQF
15 TRBJ1-4 TRBV7-9 ASSSENYVSTNEKLF
14 TRBJ1-6 TRBV5-1 ASSLTGEANNSPLH
17 TRBJ1-2 TRBV7-2 ASSQIRGGLRAYSYGYT
15 TRBJ1-6 TRBV5-6 ASSRPAGTGGQSPLH
13 TRBJ1-4 TRBV15 ATSRTPGQIEKLF
11 TRBJ2-7 TRBV6-5 ASSPTSVREQY
15 TRBJ2-7 TRBV27 ASSLRTSGERTYEQY
13 TRBJ1-5 TRBV4-1 ASSQDLRGSQPQH
13 TRBJ1-2 TRBV5-1 ASSPGTGANYGYT
16 TRBJ2-7 TRBV4-3 ASSPTWTGRFGWDEQY
15 TRBJ2-2 TRBV10-3 AISPRLASGVFRELF